This T cell receptor beta chain comes out of a study of vaccination and CD4 T cells after COVID-19. The overall study: Post-vaccination samples were procured at a median of roughly 76 days following dose two (range 14 to 241).

Study-level results: For convalescent patients, 304 of the 307 vaccine-specific clones analyzed were classified as spike mono-reactive.

The CDR3 consists of 13 residues. V dropped 6 bases and J dropped 2 bases, with 14 bases sitting between them. Germline CDR1 reads DFQATT; CDR2 reads SNEGSKA (reference sequence). As regards this clonotype: Antigen: not known.

The treatment: roughly 10-day PBMC culture with coronavirus spike peptide pools or control peptides (ViraFEST assay). IL-2 at 9.5 to 10 IU/ml and peptide pools at around 10 ug/ml were added to PBMCs cultured at about 2.2 million per well. Sequencing of the DNA from cultured CD4+ T cells was carried out with the Oncomine TCR Beta short-read assay. TCRdb recomputed calls from the PCR reads with MiXCR, one row per CDR3 protein. The repertoire includes 20,000 or so distinct CDR3 sequences, roughly 45% of them detected once, and roughly 6.2% sits in the top ten. Input material: CD4+ T cells from blood, cultured in vitro. The rearrangement joins TRBV20-1 to TRBJ2-7, with D possibly being TRBD1 (6 bases). The TCR comes from a human donor who had recovered from COVID-19. In DNA, the CDR3 is TGCAGTGCCTACCGGCAGGGGACCTACGAGCAGTACTTC. This encodes CSAYRQGTYEQYF.